The 15 T cell receptor beta chains below come from one sample, sequenced in a study of monozygotic twins with inflammatory bowel disease. Reprocessing the 5' RACE reads, TCRdb reports a single entry for every CDR3 protein and omits DNA. This table lists approximately 390,000 distinct CDR3 sequences. Sequencing used blood. These receptors came from a human donor with ulcerative colitis or Crohn's disease, or a healthy co-twin of an affected twin (not recorded which).

This chain uses TRBV27 with TRBJ1-2; with no DNA, the TCRdb D assignment of TRBD1 cannot be verified. CDR1 is MNHEY and CDR2 is SMNVEV in the germline V gene (reference sequence). The CDR3 length is 17 residues. CDR3 sequence reads: CASSSRGGQGITYGYTF.

The chain has TRBV4-1 and TRBJ1-1; TCRdb picks TRBD1, but there is no DNA to check that call. This CDR3 is 16 amino acids long. The germline gives CDR1 MGHRA, CDR2 YSYEKL. Here the CDR3 reads CASSQAGQGPNTEAFF.

This CDR3 reads CASRGLAGANVLTF. The chain combines TRBV10-2 with TRBJ2-6; TCRdb calls TRBD1, which cannot be checked without DNA. Germline assignment: CDR1 WSHSY and CDR2 SAAADI. The CDR3 spans 14 residues.

V gene TRBV27 combines with J gene TRBJ2-1; the D gene TCRdb calls, TRBD1, cannot be checked with no DNA. The CDR3 loop spans 13 amino acids. Germline-derived CDR1 and CDR2 are MNHEY and SMNVEV (reference sequence). CDR3 sequence: CASSLGTPEEQFF.

The rearrangement uses TRBV7-8 and TRBJ2-1. The germline V gene encodes CDR1 SGHVS and CDR2 FQNEAQ. There are 12 residues in the CDR3. CDR3 in amino acids: CASGQPYNEQFF.

This chain connects TRBV7-2 to TRBJ1-4. Germline CDR1 and CDR2: SGHTA and FQGNSA. The CDR3 has 12 amino acids. CDR3 loop: CASSLNLGKLFF. The full variable domain, its missing parts supplied by reference TRBV7-2 and TRBJ1-4, is GAGVSQSPSNKVTEKGKDVELRCDPISGHTALYWYRQSLGQGLEFLIYFQGNSAPDKSGLPSDRFSAERTGGSVSTLTIQRTQQEDSAVYLCASSLNLGKLFFGSGTQLSVL.

The V gene is TRBV18, the J gene TRBJ2-5; no DNA is available, so the TRBD1 call from TCRdb remains unchecked. Germline V CDR1 and CDR2: KGHSH, LQKENI. The CDR3 contains 13 residues. CDR3 sequence: CASSRDRDETQHF.

The chain links TRBV19 to TRBJ2-7; TCRdb's D gene call, TRBD1, goes unchecked for lack of DNA. The CDR3 spans 15 residues. Germline CDR1 and CDR2: LNHDA and SQIVND (reference sequence). The chain's CDR3 is CASSATGTRDYEQYF.

The gene calls are TRBV6-1 and TRBJ2-5; TCRdb gives TRBD1 as the D gene, but with no DNA this cannot be confirmed. The germline gives CDR1 MNHNS, CDR2 SASEGT. The CDR3 length is 17 residues. CDR3 region: CASTPTEDRGLSETQYF.

This sequence joins TRBV12-3 or TRBV12-4 and TRBJ2-7. The CDR3 sequence is 14 residues long. The CDR3 is CASSFLSATYEQYF.

The V gene is TRBV18, the J gene TRBJ2-1; TCRdb selects TRBD2, and the lack of DNA leaves this call unchecked. The CDR3 has 16 residues. Germline CDR1 is KGHSH and CDR2 is LQKENI. CDR3 sequence: CASSPPELAGSGEQFF.

V and J are TRBV5-1 and TRBJ2-1. Germline V gene lookup returns CDR1 SGHRS and CDR2 YFSETQ. The length of the CDR3 is 15 residues. The CDR3 sequence: CASSYHNSRLNEQFF.

The chain employs TRBV12-3 or TRBV12-4 and TRBJ2-2; the TCRdb D gene call, TRBD2, has no DNA to confirm it. The CDR3 sequence is 18 residues long. Here the CDR3 reads CASSLRGLVAAWTGELFF.

The rearrangement links TRBV6-2 or TRBV6-3 to TRBJ1-1; absent DNA, TCRdb's TRBD1 call cannot be checked. Germline V gene data show CDR1 as MNHEY and CDR2 as SVGEGT. CDR3 size: 16 residues. The CDR3 protein is CASSYRRGSPNTEAFF.

This chain links TRBV3-1 with TRBJ2-4; absent DNA, TCRdb's TRBD1 call cannot be checked. Looked up from germline, CDR1 is LGHDT and CDR2 is YNNKEL (reference sequence). The CDR3 spans 14 residues. This CDR3 is CASSNRDGLNIQYF.